This passage covers 15 T cell receptor beta chains from one sample sequenced in a study of somatic mutations in cytotoxic T cells in rheumatoid arthritis. The protocol was immunoSEQ multiplex PCR, while the TCRdb copy is restricted to in-frame clones and leaves out a portion. The table shows about 20,000 clones, with under 80% occurring only once. The sample comprised CD8+ T cells sorted from blood. The receptor set was obtained from a man aged 55-75 years in good health.

This clone has a single count. The chain links TRBV27 to TRBJ1-1; D perhaps matches TRBD1 (6 bases). CDR3 length equals 14 residues. Germline CDR1 is MNHEY and CDR2 is SMNVEV (reference sequence). V was clipped by 4 bases and J by 1 base, with 10 bases between them. The CDR3 DNA reads as TGTGCCAGCAGTTCATACAGGGAGAACACTGAAGCTTTCTTT. It codes for CASSSYRENTEAFF.

The rearrangement joins TRBV9 to TRBJ2-2; 12 bases match TRBD1. Germline trimming cut 2 bases from V and 5 bases from J; bases unmatched to any gene: 7. The V gene's germline CDR1 is SGDLS and CDR2 YYNGEE. This CDR3 contains 17 residues. The CDR3 bases are TGTGCCAGCAGCGTCGCCGGGACAGGGGGCTTTACCGGGGAGCTGTTTTTT. Protein sequence: CASSVAGTGGFTGELFF.

V and J are TRBV25-1 and TRBJ2-2, with 9 bases lining up with TRBD2. The CDR3 sequence is 16 residues long. The germline gives CDR1 MGHDK, CDR2 SYGVNS. Trimming cost V 1 base and J 4 bases; bases outside gene matches: 4. The CDR3, as DNA: TGTGCCAGCAGTGAATTTAGCGGGGGACCCACCGGGGAGCTGTTTTTT. It translates to CASSEFSGGPTGELFF.

This rearrangement joins TRBV19 to TRBJ1-5, with D maybe TRBD1 (5 bases). The CDR3 sequence is 15 residues long. Germline V gene data show CDR1 as LNHDA and CDR2 as SQIVND (reference sequence). V shed 7 bases and J shed 0 bases, with 13 bases lying between them. DNA for the CDR3: TGTGCCAGTATGTGGACACCCTATAGCAATCAGCCCCAGCATTTT. This gives the protein CASMWTPYSNQPQHF.

This clone showed up just a few times. The rearrangement links TRBV18 to TRBJ2-7, with 7 bases identical to TRBD2. The CDR3 totals 14 residues. Germline V gene sequence: CDR1 KGHSH, CDR2 LQKENI. J gave up 0 bases and V 2 bases, and 1 base lay outside the gene matches. DNA of the CDR3: TGTGCCAGCTCACCAGGCGGGAGCTCCTACGAGCAGTACTTC. It yields the protein CASSPGGSSYEQYF.

This clone was found once. The rearrangement joins TRBV7-9 to TRBJ2-2; D might be TRBD1 (6 bases). Trimming shortened V by 5 bases and J by 0 bases, and 13 bases separated the two germline ends. The CDR3 consists of 16 residues. CDR1 and CDR2 from the germline V gene are SEHNR and FQNEAQ (reference sequence). This CDR3 is CASSPGTSPNTGELFF. The CDR3 bases are TGTGCCAGCAGCCCCGGGACATCTCCGAACACCGGGGAGCTGTTTTTT.

This clone appeared once. Other DNA variants within this sample encode the same CDR3. V and J are TRBV27 and TRBJ2-7, with 9 nucleotides matching TRBD1. J was trimmed by 4 bases and V by 3 bases; bases with no gene match: 1. The CDR3 has 13 amino acids. The V gene's germline CDR1 is MNHEY and CDR2 SMNVEV (reference sequence). The chain's CDR3 is CASSFGQGYEQYF. CDR3 sequence (DNA): TGTGCCAGCAGTTTCGGACAGGGGTACGAGCAGTACTTC.

J is TRBJ2-7 and V is TRBV4-1; D is ambiguous. Germline CDR1 is MGHRA and CDR2 is YSYEKL. With 0 bases removed from V and 2 bases from J, the gap between germline ends came to 11 bases. The CDR3 extends over 15 amino acids. In DNA, the CDR3 is TGCGCCAGCAGCCAAGAGAAGCTACTCACCTACGAGCAGTACTTC. Protein sequence: CASSQEKLLTYEQYF.

This clone was seen a single time. The rearrangement links TRBV7-6 to TRBJ1-1; perhaps TRBD1 as D (6 bases). V dropped 0 bases and J dropped 1 base, with 21 bases sitting between them. From germline, CDR1 is SGHVS and CDR2 FNYEAQ. CDR3 length: 19 residues. The CDR3 bases are TGTGCCAGCAGCTTAGCGCTTAGGGACACTATCCAGGCGAACACTGAAGCTTTCTTT. As protein: CASSLALRDTIQANTEAFF.

This clone has only one observation. The chain uses TRBV9 and TRBJ2-2; 7 bases fit TRBD1. In germline, CDR1 is SGDLS, CDR2 YYNGEE. The J segment lost 2 bases and the V segment lost 0 bases, leaving 4 bases of the junction unmatched. The CDR3 length is 16 residues. CDR3 sequence: CASSVGSGGNTGELFF. CDR3 DNA sequence: TGTGCCAGCAGCGTAGGGTCAGGGGGAAACACCGGGGAGCTGTTTTTT.

This clone occurred a few times. V is TRBV5-1 and J is TRBJ2-2; no clear D gene. Per germline, CDR1 SGHRS and CDR2 YFSETQ. The length of the CDR3 is 14 residues. V was clipped by 3 bases and J by 7 bases, with 13 bases between them. CDR3: CASSSDLGGGELFF. The CDR3, as DNA: TGCGCCAGCAGCTCGGATCTAGGTGGCGGGGAGCTGTTTTTT.

The CDR3 here is CASRTTGTNEKLFF. The CDR3 DNA is TGTGCCAGCAGGACGACAGGTACCAATGAAAAACTGTTTTTT. The J gene is TRBJ1-4, the V gene TRBV6-5, with D perhaps TRBD1 (6 bases). CDR1 and CDR2 from the germline V gene are MNHEY and SVGAGI. V lost 6 bases and J lost 5, with 13 bases in between. This CDR3 spans 14 amino acids.

In its sample, this clone is medium-sized. The V and J genes are TRBV28 and TRBJ2-7; possibly TRBD2 for D (6 bases). This CDR3 has 15 amino acids. Germline V CDR1 and CDR2: MDHEN, SYDVKM. The germline V and J ends were trimmed by 3 bases and 3 bases, with 15 bases remaining between them. The CDR3 spells CASSFIPGRSYEQYF. CDR3 coding DNA: TGTGCCAGCAGTTTCATACCAGGGAGGAGCTACGAGCAGTACTTC.

The chain joins TRBV10-2 to TRBJ2-2; a possible D gene is TRBD1 (5 bases). The germline V gene has CDR1 WSHSY and CDR2 SAAADI. The CDR3 length is 14 residues. Trimming cost V 5 bases and J 3 bases, with 10 bases left between them. The CDR3 DNA follows: TGCGCCAGCAGTCCAGACAGATACACCGGGGAGCTGTTTTTT. Its translation is CASSPDRYTGELFF.

The chain couples TRBV4-3 to TRBJ1-1; D unclear. Looked up from germline, CDR1 is LGHNA and CDR2 is YSLEER. The CDR3 is 16 residues long. With 1 base removed from V and 4 bases from J, the gap between germline ends came to 16 bases. Here the CDR3 reads CASSQGFGVGFTEAFF. CDR3 coding DNA: TGCGCCAGCAGCCAAGGTTTCGGGGTGGGGTTCACTGAAGCTTTCTTT.